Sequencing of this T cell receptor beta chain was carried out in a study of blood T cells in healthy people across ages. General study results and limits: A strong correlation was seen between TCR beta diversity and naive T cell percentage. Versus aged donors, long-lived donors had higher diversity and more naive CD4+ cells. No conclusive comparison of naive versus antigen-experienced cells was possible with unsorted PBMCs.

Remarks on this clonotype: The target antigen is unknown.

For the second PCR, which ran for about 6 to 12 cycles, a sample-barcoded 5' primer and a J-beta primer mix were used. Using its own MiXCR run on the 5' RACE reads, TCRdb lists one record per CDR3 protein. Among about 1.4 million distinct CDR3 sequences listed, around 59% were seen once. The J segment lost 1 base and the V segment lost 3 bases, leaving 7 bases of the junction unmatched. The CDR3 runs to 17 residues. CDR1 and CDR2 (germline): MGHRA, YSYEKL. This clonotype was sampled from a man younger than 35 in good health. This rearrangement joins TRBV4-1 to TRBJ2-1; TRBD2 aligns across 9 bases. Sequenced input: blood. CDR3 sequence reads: CASSQGGLARSYNEQFF. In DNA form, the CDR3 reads TGCGCCAGCAGCCAGGGTGGACTAGCGAGGTCCTACAATGAGCAGTTCTTC.